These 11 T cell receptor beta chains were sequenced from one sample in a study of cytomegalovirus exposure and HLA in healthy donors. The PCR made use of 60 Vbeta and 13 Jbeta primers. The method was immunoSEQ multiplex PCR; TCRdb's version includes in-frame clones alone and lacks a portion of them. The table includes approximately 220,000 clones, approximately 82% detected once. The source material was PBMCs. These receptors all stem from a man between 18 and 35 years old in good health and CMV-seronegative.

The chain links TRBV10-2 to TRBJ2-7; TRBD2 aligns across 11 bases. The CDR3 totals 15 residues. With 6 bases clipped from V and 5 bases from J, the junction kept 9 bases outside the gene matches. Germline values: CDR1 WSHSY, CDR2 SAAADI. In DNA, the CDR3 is TGCGCCAGCAGCCCTCTAGCGGGAGGAAGGAACGAGCAGTACTTC. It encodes CASSPLAGGRNEQYF.

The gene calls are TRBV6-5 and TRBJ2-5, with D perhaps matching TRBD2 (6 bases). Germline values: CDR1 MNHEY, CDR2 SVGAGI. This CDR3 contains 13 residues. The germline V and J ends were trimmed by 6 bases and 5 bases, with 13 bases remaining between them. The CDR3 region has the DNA TGTGCCAGCAGGCTGGGCGGAGGGGAGACCCAGTACTTC. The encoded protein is CASRLGGGETQYF.

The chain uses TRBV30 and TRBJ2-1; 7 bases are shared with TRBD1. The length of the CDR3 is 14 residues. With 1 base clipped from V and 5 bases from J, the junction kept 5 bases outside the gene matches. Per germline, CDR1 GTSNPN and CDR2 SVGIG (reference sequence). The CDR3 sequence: CAWSADRRNNEQFF. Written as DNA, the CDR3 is TGTGCCTGGAGTGCGGACAGGAGAAACAATGAGCAGTTCTTC.

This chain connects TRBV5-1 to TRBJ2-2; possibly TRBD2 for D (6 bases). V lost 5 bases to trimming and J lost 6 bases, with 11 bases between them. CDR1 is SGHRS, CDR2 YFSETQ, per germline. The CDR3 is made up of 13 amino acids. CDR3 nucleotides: TGCGCCAGCAGTTTCCCGGGGGCCGGGGAGCTGTTTTTT. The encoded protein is CASSFPGAGELFF.

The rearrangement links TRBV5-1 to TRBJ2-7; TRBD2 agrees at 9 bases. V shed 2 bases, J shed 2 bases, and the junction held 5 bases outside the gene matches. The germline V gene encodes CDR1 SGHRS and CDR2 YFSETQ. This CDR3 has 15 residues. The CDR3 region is CASSLRGREAYEQYF. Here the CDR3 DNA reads TGCGCCAGCAGCTTACGCGGGAGGGAAGCCTACGAGCAGTACTTC.

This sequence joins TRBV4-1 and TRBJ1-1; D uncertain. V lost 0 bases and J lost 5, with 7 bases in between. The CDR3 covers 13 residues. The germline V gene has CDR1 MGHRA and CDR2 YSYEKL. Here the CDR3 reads CASSQDRGTEAFF. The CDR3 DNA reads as TGCGCCAGCAGCCAAGATCGGGGAACTGAAGCTTTCTTT.

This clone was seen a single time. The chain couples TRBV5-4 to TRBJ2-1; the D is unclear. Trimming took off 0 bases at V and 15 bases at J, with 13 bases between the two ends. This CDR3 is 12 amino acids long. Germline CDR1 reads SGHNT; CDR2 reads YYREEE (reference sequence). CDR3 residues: CASSLGDSLRFF. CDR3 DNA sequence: TGTGCCAGCAGCTTGGGCGATAGTCTTCGGTTCTTC.

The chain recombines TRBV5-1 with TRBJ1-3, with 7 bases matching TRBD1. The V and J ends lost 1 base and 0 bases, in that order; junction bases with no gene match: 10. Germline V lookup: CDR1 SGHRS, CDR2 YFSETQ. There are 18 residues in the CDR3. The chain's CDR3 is CASSLHYGQAISGNTIYF. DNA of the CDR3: TGCGCCAGCAGCTTGCATTATGGACAGGCGATCTCTGGAAACACCATATATTTT.

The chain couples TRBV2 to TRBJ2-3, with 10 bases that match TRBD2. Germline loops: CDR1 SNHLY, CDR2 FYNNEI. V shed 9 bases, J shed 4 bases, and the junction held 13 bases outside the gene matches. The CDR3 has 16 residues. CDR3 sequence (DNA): TGTGCCAGACGAATTGGTAGCGGGAGGCACTCAGATACGCAGTATTTT. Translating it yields CARRIGSGRHSDTQYF.

The DNA for the CDR3 is TGCGCCAGCAGCCAAGCACCTGGGCGCGCAGGCCAAGAGACCCAGTACTTC. Translation gives CASSQAPGRAGQETQYF. This chain connects TRBV4-1 to TRBJ2-5; D remains ambiguous. CDR1 and CDR2 (germline): MGHRA, YSYEKL. The V end was cut by 1 base, the J end by 1 base, with 16 bases between. This CDR3 has 17 amino acids.

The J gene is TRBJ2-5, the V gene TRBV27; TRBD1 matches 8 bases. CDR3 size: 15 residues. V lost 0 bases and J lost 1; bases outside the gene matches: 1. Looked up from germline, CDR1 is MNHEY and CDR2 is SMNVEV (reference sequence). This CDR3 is CASSLSQGAQETQYF. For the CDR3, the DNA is TGTGCCAGCAGTTTATCCCAGGGGGCCCAAGAGACCCAGTACTTC.